The entry below describes one T cell receptor beta chain. Germline assignment: CDR1 KGHSH and CDR2 LQKENI. J gave up 5 bases and V 4 bases, and 5 bases lay outside the gene matches. The CDR3 has 14 amino acids. The assay was immunoSEQ multiplex PCR, and TCRdb's table has in-frame clones only and misses some. Here the sample spans under 200,000 clones, roughly 89% being singletons. This sample stems from a study of cytomegalovirus exposure and HLA in healthy donors. The sequence derives from a man aged 18 to 29 in good health and CMV-seropositive. Material for sequencing was PBMCs. This chain uses TRBV18 with TRBJ2-5; TRBD1 matches at 9 bases. The CDR3 sequence is CASSHLDRGETQYF. In DNA form, the CDR3 reads TGTGCCAGCTCACACCTAGACAGGGGGGAGACCCAGTACTTC.